This T cell receptor beta chain was recorded in a study of shared clonotypes between healthy human individuals. On the study more broadly: There were three CD4 naive, three CD4 memory, two CD8 naive and one CD8 memory plates per donor.

Study observations and caveats: Estimated clonotype richness was generally higher in naive than memory subsets. The study sampled only blood, and tissue repertoires likely differ.

The protocol was immunoSEQ multiplex PCR, while the TCRdb copy is restricted to in-frame clones and leaves out a portion. The sample yields roughly 2.6 million clones, around nine tenths seen once. In germline, CDR1 is KGHSH, CDR2 LQKENI. This CDR3 is built from 11 residues. Trimming took off 2 bases at V and 8 bases at J, with 6 bases between the two ends. Turning to this clone: Its antigen remains unidentified. In the same sample, other DNA sequences code for this CDR3.

Those who donated, Caucasian adults without exception, all lived in Nashville, Tennessee. The sequencing input was naive CD4+ T cells sorted from blood. The subset denotes: CD45RA+ positively selected. This receptor was identified in a man aged 18 to 29 in good health. The chain joins TRBV18 to TRBJ1-1; no clear D. CDR3 amino acids: CASSPGREAFF. CDR3 sequence (DNA): TGTGCCAGCTCACCAGGTCGGGAAGCTTTCTTT.